The T cell receptor (beta chain) described here comes from a study of blood T cells in healthy people across ages. Study-wide results and limits: From one million sequenced T cells, diversity estimates were lower bounds. Among long-lived donors, naive CD4+ cells were more numerous and diversity higher than in aged donors.

With respect to this clonotype: What it recognizes is unknown.

For the second PCR, which ran for roughly 6 to 12 cycles, a sample-barcoded 5' primer and a J-beta primer mix were used. TCRdb re-called the 5' RACE reads with MiXCR, one entry per CDR3 protein. The top ten clones hold about 2.1% of a sample with over 1.5 million distinct CDR3 sequences, around half of them seen once. V gave up 3 bases and J gave up 3 bases, with 11 bases separating them. The CDR3 totals 14 residues. This TCR was recovered from a woman in her thirties or forties in good health. This chain joins TRBV12-3 or TRBV12-4 and TRBJ1-2; D may be TRBD1 (6 bases). The specimen was blood. This chain's CDR3 is CASSFGGGDYGYTF. As DNA, the CDR3 is TGTGCCAGCAGTTTCGGTGGGGGCGACTATGGCTACACCTTC.